This T cell receptor beta chain originates from a study of CD8 T cells in Susac syndrome. Study-wide background: There were about 6 sequenced Susac syndrome patients with active disease and about 8 in remission.

V was trimmed by 1 base and J by 6 bases, leaving 11 bases between them. CDR1 SGHRS and CDR2 YFSETQ come from the germline V gene. The CDR3 loop spans 13 amino acids. RNA was extracted with the RNeasy kit, and a quantity of roughly 0.5 to 1 ug was reverse transcribed using random hexamers. TCR beta CDR3 was amplified by immunoSEQ multiplex PCR. This amplification extended across 54 Vbeta and 13 Jbeta segments. MiXCR was run by TCRdb on the immunoSEQ multiplex PCR reads, yielding one entry per CDR3 protein. In the table there are nearly 110,000 distinct CDR3 sequences, approximately 95% of which are singletons.

This rearrangement joins TRBV5-1 to TRBJ2-7; tentatively, D is TRBD1 (6 bases). Sequenced: CD8+ T cells from PBMCs. The sequence came from a human donor with Susac syndrome. The chain's CDR3 is CASSLSTGAEQYF. The CDR3 bases are TGCGCCAGCAGCTTGTCGACAGGAGCCGAGCAGTACTTC.